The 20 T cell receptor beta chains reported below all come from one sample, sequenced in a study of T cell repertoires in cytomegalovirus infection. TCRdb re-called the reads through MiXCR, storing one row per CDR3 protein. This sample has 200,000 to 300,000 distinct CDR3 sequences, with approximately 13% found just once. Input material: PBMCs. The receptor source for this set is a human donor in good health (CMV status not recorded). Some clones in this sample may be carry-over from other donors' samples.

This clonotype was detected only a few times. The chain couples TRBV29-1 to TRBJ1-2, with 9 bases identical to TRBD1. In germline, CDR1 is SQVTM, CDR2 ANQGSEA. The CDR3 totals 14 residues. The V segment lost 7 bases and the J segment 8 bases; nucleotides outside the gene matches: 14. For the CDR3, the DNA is TGCAGCGCCCCGGGACAGGGAAGCTCTCGGGGCTACACCTTC. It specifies CSAPGQGSSRGYTF.

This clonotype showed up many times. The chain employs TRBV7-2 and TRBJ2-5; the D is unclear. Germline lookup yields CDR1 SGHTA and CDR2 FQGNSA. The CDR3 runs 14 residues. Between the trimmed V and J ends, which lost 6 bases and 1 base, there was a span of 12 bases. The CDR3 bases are TGTGCCAGCAGGGGTGCGGCCCTCCAAGAGACCCAGTACTTC. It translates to CASRGAALQETQYF.

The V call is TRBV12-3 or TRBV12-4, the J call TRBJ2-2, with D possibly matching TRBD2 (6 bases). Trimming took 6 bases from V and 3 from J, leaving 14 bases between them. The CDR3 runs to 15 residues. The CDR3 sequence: CASRRTTGDTGELFF. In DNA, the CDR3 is TGTGCCAGCAGGCGGACTACCGGGGACACCGGGGAGCTGTTTTTT.

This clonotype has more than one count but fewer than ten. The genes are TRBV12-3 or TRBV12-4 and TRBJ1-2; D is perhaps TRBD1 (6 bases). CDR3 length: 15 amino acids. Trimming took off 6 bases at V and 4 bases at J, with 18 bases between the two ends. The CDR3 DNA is TGTGCCAGCAGGTGGAATCTGGGGACAACCTATGGCTACACCTTC. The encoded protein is CASRWNLGTTYGYTF.

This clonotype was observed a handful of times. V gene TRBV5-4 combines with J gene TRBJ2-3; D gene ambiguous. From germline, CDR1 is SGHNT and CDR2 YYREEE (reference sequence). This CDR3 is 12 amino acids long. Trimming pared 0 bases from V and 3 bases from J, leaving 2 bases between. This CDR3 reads CASSLETDTQYF. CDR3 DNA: TGTGCCAGCAGCTTGGAGACAGATACGCAGTATTTT.

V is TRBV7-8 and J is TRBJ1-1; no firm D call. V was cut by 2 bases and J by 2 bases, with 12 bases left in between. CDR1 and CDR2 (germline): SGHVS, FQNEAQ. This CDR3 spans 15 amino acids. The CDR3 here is CASSLMATINTEAFF. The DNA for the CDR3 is TGTGCCAGCAGCTTAATGGCGACGATTAACACTGAAGCTTTCTTT.

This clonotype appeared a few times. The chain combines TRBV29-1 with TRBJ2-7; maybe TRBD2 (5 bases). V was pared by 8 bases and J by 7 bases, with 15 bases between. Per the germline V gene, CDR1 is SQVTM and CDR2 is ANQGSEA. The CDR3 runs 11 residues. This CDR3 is CSFRERGEQYF. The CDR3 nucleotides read TGCAGCTTCCGAGAGAGAGGGGAGCAGTACTTC.

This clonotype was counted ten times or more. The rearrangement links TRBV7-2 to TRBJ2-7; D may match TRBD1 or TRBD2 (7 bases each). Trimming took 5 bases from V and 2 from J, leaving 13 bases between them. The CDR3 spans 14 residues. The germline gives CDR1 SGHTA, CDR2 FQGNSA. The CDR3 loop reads CASSQGGTPYEQYF. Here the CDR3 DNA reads TGTGCCAGCAGCCAGGGGGGGACACCCTACGAGCAGTACTTC.

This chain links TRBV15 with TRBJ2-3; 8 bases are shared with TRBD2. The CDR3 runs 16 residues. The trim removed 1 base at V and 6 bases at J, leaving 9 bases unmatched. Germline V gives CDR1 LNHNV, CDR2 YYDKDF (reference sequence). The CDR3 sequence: CATSRGVAGGMDTQYF. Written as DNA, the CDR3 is TGTGCCACCAGCAGAGGAGTTGCGGGGGGCATGGATACGCAGTATTTT.

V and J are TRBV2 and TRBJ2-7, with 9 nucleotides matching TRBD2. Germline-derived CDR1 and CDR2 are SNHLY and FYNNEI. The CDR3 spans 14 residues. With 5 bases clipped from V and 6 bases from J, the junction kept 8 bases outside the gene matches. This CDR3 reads CASSPPRGGLEQYF. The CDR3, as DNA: TGTGCCAGCAGTCCCCCGCGGGGGGGCCTCGAGCAGTACTTC.

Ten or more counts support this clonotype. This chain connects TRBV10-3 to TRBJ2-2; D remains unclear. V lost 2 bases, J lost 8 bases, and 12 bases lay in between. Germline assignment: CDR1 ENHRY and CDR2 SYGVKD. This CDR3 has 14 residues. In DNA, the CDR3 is TGTGCCATCAGTGAGATTGAGGAGAGAGGGGAGCTGTTTTTT. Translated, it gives CAISEIEERGELFF.

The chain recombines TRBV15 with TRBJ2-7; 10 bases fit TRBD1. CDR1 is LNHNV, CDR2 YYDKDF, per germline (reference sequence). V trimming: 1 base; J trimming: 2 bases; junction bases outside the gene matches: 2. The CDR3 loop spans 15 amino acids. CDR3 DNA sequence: TGTGCCACCAGCAGAGGGACAGGGGGTACCTACGAGCAGTACTTC. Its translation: CATSRGTGGTYEQYF.

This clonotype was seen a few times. The CDR3 here is CASSVTGTAYNSPLHF. In nucleotides, the CDR3 is TGTGCCAGCAGCGTTACCGGGACAGCCTATAATTCACCCCTCCACTTT. J is TRBJ1-6 and V is TRBV9; 7 bases fit TRBD1. The CDR3 extends over 16 amino acids. Germline CDR1 SGDLS, CDR2 YYNGEE. V gave up 2 bases and J gave up 2 bases; unmatched junction bases: 4.

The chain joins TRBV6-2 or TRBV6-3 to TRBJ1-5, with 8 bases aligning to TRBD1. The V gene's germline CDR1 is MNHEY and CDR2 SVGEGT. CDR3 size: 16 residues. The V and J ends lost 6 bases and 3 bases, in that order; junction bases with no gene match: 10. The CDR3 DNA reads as TGTGCCAGCAGCTCCACCAACAGGGGGAACAATCAGCCCCAGCATTTT. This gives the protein CASSSTNRGNNQPQHF.

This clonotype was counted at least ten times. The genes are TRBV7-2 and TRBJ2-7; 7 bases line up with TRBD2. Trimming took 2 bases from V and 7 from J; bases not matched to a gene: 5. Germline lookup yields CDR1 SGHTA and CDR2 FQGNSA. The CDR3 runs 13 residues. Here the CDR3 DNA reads TGTGCCAGCAGCTTAATACCGCGGGAGGAGCAGTACTTC. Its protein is CASSLIPREEQYF.

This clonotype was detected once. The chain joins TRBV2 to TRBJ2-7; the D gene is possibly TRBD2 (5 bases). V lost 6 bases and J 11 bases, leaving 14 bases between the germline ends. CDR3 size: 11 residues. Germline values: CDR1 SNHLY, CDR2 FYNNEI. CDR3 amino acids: CASSSAGAEYF. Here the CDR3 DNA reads TGTGCCAGCAGCTCCGCGGGCGCGGAGTACTTC.

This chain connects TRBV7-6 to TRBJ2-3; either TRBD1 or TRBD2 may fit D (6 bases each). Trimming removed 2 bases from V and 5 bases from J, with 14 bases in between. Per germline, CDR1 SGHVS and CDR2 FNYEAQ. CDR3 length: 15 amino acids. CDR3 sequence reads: CASSLYEGGIDTQYF. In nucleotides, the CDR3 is TGTGCCAGCAGCTTATATGAGGGGGGCATAGATACGCAGTATTTT.

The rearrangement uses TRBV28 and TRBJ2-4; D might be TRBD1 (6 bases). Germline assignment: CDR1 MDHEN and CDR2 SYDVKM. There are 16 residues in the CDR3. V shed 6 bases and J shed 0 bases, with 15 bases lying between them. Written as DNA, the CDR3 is TGTGCCAGCAGCCCCTCGGGACAAGTAGCCAAAAACATTCAGTACTTC. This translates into CASSPSGQVAKNIQYF.

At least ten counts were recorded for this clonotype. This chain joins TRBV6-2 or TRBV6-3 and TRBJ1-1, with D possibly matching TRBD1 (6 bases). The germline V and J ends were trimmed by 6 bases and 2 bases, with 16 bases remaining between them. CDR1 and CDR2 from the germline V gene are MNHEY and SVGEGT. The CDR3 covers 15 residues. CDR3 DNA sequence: TGTGCCAGCAGAAACGCGCTGACAGGAAACACTGAAGCTTTCTTT. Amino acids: CASRNALTGNTEAFF.

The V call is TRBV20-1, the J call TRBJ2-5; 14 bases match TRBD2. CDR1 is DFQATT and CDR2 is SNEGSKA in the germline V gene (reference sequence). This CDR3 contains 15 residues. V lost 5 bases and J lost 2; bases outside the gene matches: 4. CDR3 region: CSARGTSGGQETQYF. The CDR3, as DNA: TGCAGTGCTCGGGGGACTAGCGGGGGACAAGAGACCCAGTACTTC.